This T cell receptor (beta chain) came from a study of blood T cell repertoires in COVID-19. Across the whole study: Sites across the United States, Italy and Spain contributed samples from acute and convalescent COVID-19. T cells, B-cell-depleted T cells, or PBMCs supplied cDNA or gDNA.

The V and J ends lost 6 bases and 4 bases, in that order; junction bases with no gene match: 6. CDR1 ENHRY and CDR2 SYGVKD come from the germline V gene. This CDR3 comprises 15 residues. TCRdb's table, derived via immunoSEQ multiplex PCR, lists solely in-frame clones and lacks some. The repertoire holds some 90,000 clones, 70% to 85% seen once, with around 23% in the top ten. V usage is TRBV10-3 and J usage is TRBJ2-3, with 11 bases matching TRBD1. The origin of this receptor is a woman aged 55-69 years in a cohort sampled during active or convalescent COVID-19. The specimen was peripheral blood. In DNA form, the CDR3 reads TGTGCCATCAGCCGGGGACAGGGGGTCGCAGATACGCAGTATTTT. Its translation is CAISRGQGVADTQYF.